The 27 T cell receptor beta chains given below trace back to one sample, sequenced in a study of T cell repertoires in cytomegalovirus infection. No cognate antigen is known for these TCRs. TCRdb recomputed calls from the reads with MiXCR, one row per CDR3 protein. This sample has about 220,000 distinct CDR3 sequences, with roughly two fifths found just once. This sample comprised CD8+ T cells from cultured PBMCs, obtained from culture after CMV antigen stimulation. These receptors were collected from a human donor in good health (CMV status not recorded). Some clones in this sample may be carry-over from other donors' samples.

The chain combines TRBV19 with TRBJ2-1; 7 bases line up with TRBD2. This CDR3 has 17 amino acids. The J segment lost 6 bases and the V segment lost 0 bases, leaving 11 bases of the junction unmatched. Germline CDR1 reads LNHDA; CDR2 reads SQIVND (reference sequence). The DNA of the CDR3 is TGTGCCAGTAGTATAGATCCAAGGACTAGAGTGGGCAATGAGCAGTTCTTC. Encoded protein: CASSIDPRTRVGNEQFF.

This chain joins TRBV18 and TRBJ2-7; possibly TRBD2 for D (6 bases). Trimming stripped 2 bases from V and 0 bases from J, with 11 bases between. The CDR3 sequence is 15 residues long. Germline V gene data show CDR1 as KGHSH and CDR2 as LQKENI. In DNA, the CDR3 is TGTGCCAGCTCACCATGGGACGGGAGCTCCTACGAGCAGTACTTC. Translating it yields CASSPWDGSSYEQYF.

This chain joins TRBV3-1 and TRBJ1-1; D ambiguous. The germline V and J ends were trimmed by 3 bases and 1 base, with 6 bases remaining between them. The CDR3 is 13 amino acids. Germline CDR1 and CDR2: LGHDT and YNNKEL (reference sequence). The CDR3 loop reads CASSHGRNTEAFF. The CDR3, as DNA: TGTGCCAGCAGCCATGGTAGGAACACTGAAGCTTTCTTT.

This clonotype turned up a few times. The rearrangement uses TRBV7-2 and TRBJ1-2; TRBD1 might be the D (6 bases). The CDR3 has 14 residues. The germline V gene has CDR1 SGHTA and CDR2 FQGNSA. V dropped 1 base and J dropped 6 bases, with 12 bases sitting between them. CDR3 in amino acids: CASSLGPGVDGYTF. CDR3 DNA sequence: TGTGCCAGCAGCTTAGGGCCAGGGGTGGATGGCTACACCTTC.

CDR3 bases: TGTGCCAGCAGCTCGACAGGGGGCGCTTATAACACTGAAGCTTTCTTT. This gives the protein CASSSTGGAYNTEAFF. The chain is built from TRBV7-6 and TRBJ1-1, with 10 bases that match TRBD1. The V and J ends lost 4 bases and 2 bases, in that order; junction bases with no gene match: 7. CDR1 is SGHVS, CDR2 FNYEAQ, per germline. The CDR3 runs to 16 residues.

The J gene is TRBJ2-7, the V gene TRBV7-9, with 9 bases lining up with TRBD1. The germline gives CDR1 SEHNR, CDR2 FQNEAQ (reference sequence). CDR3 length: 14 residues. With V trimmed by 5 bases and J by 0 bases, 2 bases remained unmatched. The CDR3 bases are TGTGCCAGCAGCGGGGACAGGGTCTCCTACGAGCAGTACTTC. Translated, it gives CASSGDRVSYEQYF.

This chain uses TRBV6-5 with TRBJ1-5, with D maybe TRBD1 (5 bases). The germline V and J ends were trimmed by 0 bases and 0 bases, with 6 bases remaining between them. Per germline, CDR1 MNHEY and CDR2 SVGAGI. This CDR3 spans 15 amino acids. CDR3 sequence (DNA): TGTGCCAGCAGTTACTCGGGGGATAGCAATCAGCCCCAGCATTTT. It codes for CASSYSGDSNQPQHF.

The V and J genes are TRBV6-5 and TRBJ2-7; no clear D. Germline values: CDR1 MNHEY, CDR2 SVGAGI. The CDR3 is 13 residues long. Trimming took off 8 bases at V and 2 bases at J, with 13 bases between the two ends. The CDR3, as DNA: TGTGCCAGCCTTGGTAGTGGGGCCTACGAGCAGTACTTC. It codes for CASLGSGAYEQYF.

The genes are TRBV24-1 and TRBJ2-3; 12 bases are shared with TRBD1. CDR1 is KGHDR and CDR2 is SFDVKD in the germline V gene. With 5 bases clipped from V and 8 bases from J, the junction kept 7 bases outside the gene matches. CDR3 length equals 15 residues. In nucleotides, the CDR3 is TGTGCCACCAGTGGGGGACAGGGGGCCGTTGTTACGCAGTATTTT. Translated: CATSGGQGAVVTQYF.

There are a few counts of this clonotype. The gene calls are TRBV12-3 or TRBV12-4 and TRBJ2-1; the D is unclear. This CDR3 contains 14 residues. Trimming pared 7 bases from V and 0 bases from J, leaving 10 bases between. DNA for the CDR3: TGTGCCAGCACCGTCCTAGGCTCCTACAATGAGCAGTTCTTC. Translation: CASTVLGSYNEQFF.

The table lists this clonotype with many counts. This sequence joins TRBV4-1 and TRBJ2-5, with a tentative D call TRBD2 (6 bases). The V end was cut by 1 base, the J end by 7 bases, with 19 bases between. Germline CDR1 reads MGHRA; CDR2 reads YSYEKL. There are 16 residues in the CDR3. CDR3 nucleotides: TGCGCCAGCAGCCAAGTTTGGAAGGGCCTGCGGGGGACCCAGTACTTC. The encoded protein is CASSQVWKGLRGTQYF.

The J gene is TRBJ2-1, the V gene TRBV6-1, with D possibly being TRBD1 (5 bases). Trimming took 2 bases from V and 4 from J, leaving 15 bases between them. This CDR3 region has 16 residues. CDR1 and CDR2 from the germline V gene are MNHNS and SASEGT. The CDR3 coding sequence is TGTGCCAGCAGTGAATGGGAAGGGGAAGGGTACAATGAGCAGTTCTTC. Amino acids: CASSEWEGEGYNEQFF.

V gene TRBV7-6 combines with J gene TRBJ1-1, with a weak D call TRBD1 (6 bases). V was clipped by 5 bases and J by 0 bases, with 10 bases between them. Germline V gene data show CDR1 as SGHVS and CDR2 as FNYEAQ. This CDR3 spans 14 amino acids. CDR3 region: CASSARTVNTEAFF. The DNA for the CDR3 is TGTGCCAGCAGCGCGCGGACAGTGAACACTGAAGCTTTCTTT.

V gene TRBV12-5 combines with J gene TRBJ2-1; no reliable D call. The germline gives CDR1 LGHNT, CDR2 FRNRAP. Trimming pared 1 base from V and 4 bases from J, leaving 11 bases between. The CDR3 has 15 amino acids. Written as DNA, the CDR3 is TGTGCTAGTGGTTTGGGCAGGCTTTATTACAATGAGCAGTTCTTC. Its translation is CASGLGRLYYNEQFF.

This clonotype has only a few counts. J is TRBJ2-1 and V is TRBV7-6; weak D call: TRBD2 (5 bases). CDR3 length: 18 residues. V gave up 0 bases and J gave up 1 base, with 16 bases separating them. Germline CDR1 is SGHVS and CDR2 is FNYEAQ. The CDR3 protein is CASSLAGPGRESYNEQFF. CDR3 coding DNA: TGTGCCAGCAGCTTAGCTGGTCCCGGTAGGGAGTCCTACAATGAGCAGTTCTTC.

The sample holds a few counts of this clonotype. The chain is built from TRBV12-3 or TRBV12-4 and TRBJ1-1; D call uncertain. The CDR3 covers 20 residues. The ends were cut back, 5 bases at V and 7 bases at J, with 35 bases in the middle. The CDR3 loop reads CASSPPVIPGEAVREGEAFF. The DNA of the CDR3 is TGTGCCAGCAGTCCTCCAGTGATTCCGGGTGAAGCGGTAAGAGAGGGTGAAGCTTTCTTT.

V gene TRBV20-1 combines with J gene TRBJ2-1; 8 bases are a match to TRBD2. Trimming took 0 bases from V and 0 from J; bases not matched to a gene: 4. Germline CDR1 DFQATT, CDR2 SNEGSKA (reference sequence). The CDR3 is made up of 16 amino acids. The CDR3 here is CSARELAASSYNEQFF. CDR3 nucleotides: TGCAGTGCTAGAGAACTAGCGGCTTCCTCCTACAATGAGCAGTTCTTC.

This clonotype was seen only a few times. The genes are TRBV7-6 and TRBJ2-5; D is ambiguous. V shed 2 bases and J shed 3 bases, with 19 bases lying between them. The length of the CDR3 is 17 residues. Germline CDR1 reads SGHVS; CDR2 reads FNYEAQ. In nucleotides, the CDR3 is TGTGCCAGCAGCTTAACCCGTCGGAACGATCCAAAAGAGACCCAGTACTTC. Protein sequence: CASSLTRRNDPKETQYF.

The table lists this clonotype with a few counts. The rearrangement uses TRBV7-6 and TRBJ2-4, with D perhaps TRBD2 (6 bases). Trimming left V 5 bases short and J 3 bases short, with 20 bases between. This CDR3 has 17 amino acids. CDR1 is SGHVS and CDR2 is FNYEAQ in the germline V gene. The DNA for the CDR3 is TGTGCCAGCAGCCTAGGGGACTCTCGGGACCTCAAAAACATTCAGTACTTC. Its translation is CASSLGDSRDLKNIQYF.

This clonotype was seen more than once but under ten times. J is TRBJ2-3 and V is TRBV15; 7 bases agree with TRBD2. The CDR3 totals 14 residues. CDR1 and CDR2 from the germline V gene are LNHNV and YYDKDF (reference sequence). With 4 bases clipped from V and 2 bases from J, the junction kept 3 bases outside the gene matches. CDR3 bases: TGTGCCACCAGCAACCGGGACTACACAGATACGCAGTATTTT. This gives the protein CATSNRDYTDTQYF.

The chain has TRBV7-9 and TRBJ1-1, with 7 bases aligning to TRBD1. Trimming at V came to 6 bases and at J to 4 bases, leaving 5 bases not matched to a gene. The CDR3 is 13 amino acids. Germline CDR1 SEHNR, CDR2 FQNEAQ (reference sequence). CDR3 protein: CASRGDRATEAFF. The CDR3 DNA reads as TGTGCCAGCAGGGGTGACAGGGCCACTGAAGCTTTCTTT.

The J gene is TRBJ1-2, the V gene TRBV5-6, with a weak D call TRBD1 (6 bases). CDR1 SGHDT and CDR2 YYEEEE come from the germline V gene. V was trimmed by 4 bases and J by 5 bases, leaving 21 bases between them. The length of the CDR3 is 16 residues. In DNA, the CDR3 is TGTGCCAGCAGCATGTGGACAGCCCCGCTGACTTATGGCTACACCTTC. Amino acid sequence: CASSMWTAPLTYGYTF.

The chain recombines TRBV4-1 with TRBJ1-2, with a possible D match to TRBD1 (6 bases). Trimming removed 3 bases at V and 2 bases at J, with 19 bases between. The CDR3 is 17 residues long. In germline, CDR1 is MGHRA, CDR2 YSYEKL. The CDR3 DNA sequence: TGCGCCAGCAGCCACCAGGACAGTAGGGCACTAAACTATGGCTACACCTTC. Its translation: CASSHQDSRALNYGYTF.

J is TRBJ2-5 and V is TRBV6-6, with 9 bases matching TRBD1. CDR1 and CDR2 from the germline V gene are MNHNY and SVGAGI (reference sequence). V shed 5 bases, J shed 4 bases, and the junction held 11 bases outside the gene matches. This CDR3 contains 16 residues. CDR3: CASSQLGQGIRETQYF. CDR3 bases: TGTGCCAGCAGTCAGTTAGGACAGGGGATCCGAGAGACCCAGTACTTC.

V is TRBV15 and J is TRBJ2-1, with 9 bases fitting TRBD1. The CDR3 covers 18 residues. The germline gives CDR1 LNHNV, CDR2 YYDKDF (reference sequence). The ends lost 3 bases at V and 3 bases at J; junction bases unmatched: 12. The CDR3 here is CATSSPGTGLGHYNEQFF. In nucleotides, the CDR3 is TGTGCCACCAGCAGTCCCGGGACAGGGTTGGGACACTACAATGAGCAGTTCTTC.

This clonotype turned up a few times. The V and J genes are TRBV19 and TRBJ2-1, with D unclear. Germline-derived CDR1 and CDR2 are LNHDA and SQIVND (reference sequence). The CDR3 consists of 12 residues. The V and J ends lost 3 bases and 8 bases respectively, with 8 bases between them. The CDR3 region has the DNA TGTGCCAGTAGTATCGGTGCAGATGAGCAGTTCTTC. Protein sequence: CASSIGADEQFF.

This clonotype was observed at least ten times. The chain recombines TRBV7-8 with TRBJ2-1; D might be TRBD1 or TRBD2, each matching 6 bases. In germline, CDR1 is SGHVS, CDR2 FQNEAQ. V lost 1 base to trimming and J lost 5 bases, with 15 bases between them. CDR3 length: 16 residues. The CDR3 nucleotides read TGTGCCAGCAGCTTAGTGGCCGGGGGCGAGGACAATGAGCAGTTCTTC. Amino acid sequence: CASSLVAGGEDNEQFF. Based on the CDR3 plus reference TRBV7-8 and TRBJ2-1, the full variable domain is GAGVSQSPRYKVAKRGQDVALRCDPISGHVSLFWYQQALGQGPEFLTYFQNEAQLDKSGLPSDRFFAERPEGSVSTLKIQRTQQEDSAVYLCASSLVAGGEDNEQFFGPGTRLTVL.